This T cell receptor (beta chain) was recorded in a study of OX40 agonist ivuxolimab in advanced cancers. Data came from immunoSEQ multiplex PCR; TCRdb stores just in-frame clones and leaves some out. The sample lists tens of thousands of clones, about 91% occurring once. J lost 8 bases, V lost 4 bases, and 9 bases had no gene match. Germline V gene lookup returns CDR1 SNHLY and CDR2 FYNNEI. The CDR3 consists of 15 residues. The clonotype comes from an adult with an advanced solid tumor such as melanoma, head and neck, liver or kidney cancer. The V gene is TRBV2, the J gene TRBJ1-4; 8 bases are a match to TRBD1. The starting material was CD4+ or CD8+ T cells sorted from blood, obtained in a trial of the OX40 agonist ivuxolimab. In DNA form, the CDR3 reads TGTGCCAGCAGTGTTTCACAGGGGGTAGGAGAAAAACTGTTTTTT. This codes for CASSVSQGVGEKLFF.